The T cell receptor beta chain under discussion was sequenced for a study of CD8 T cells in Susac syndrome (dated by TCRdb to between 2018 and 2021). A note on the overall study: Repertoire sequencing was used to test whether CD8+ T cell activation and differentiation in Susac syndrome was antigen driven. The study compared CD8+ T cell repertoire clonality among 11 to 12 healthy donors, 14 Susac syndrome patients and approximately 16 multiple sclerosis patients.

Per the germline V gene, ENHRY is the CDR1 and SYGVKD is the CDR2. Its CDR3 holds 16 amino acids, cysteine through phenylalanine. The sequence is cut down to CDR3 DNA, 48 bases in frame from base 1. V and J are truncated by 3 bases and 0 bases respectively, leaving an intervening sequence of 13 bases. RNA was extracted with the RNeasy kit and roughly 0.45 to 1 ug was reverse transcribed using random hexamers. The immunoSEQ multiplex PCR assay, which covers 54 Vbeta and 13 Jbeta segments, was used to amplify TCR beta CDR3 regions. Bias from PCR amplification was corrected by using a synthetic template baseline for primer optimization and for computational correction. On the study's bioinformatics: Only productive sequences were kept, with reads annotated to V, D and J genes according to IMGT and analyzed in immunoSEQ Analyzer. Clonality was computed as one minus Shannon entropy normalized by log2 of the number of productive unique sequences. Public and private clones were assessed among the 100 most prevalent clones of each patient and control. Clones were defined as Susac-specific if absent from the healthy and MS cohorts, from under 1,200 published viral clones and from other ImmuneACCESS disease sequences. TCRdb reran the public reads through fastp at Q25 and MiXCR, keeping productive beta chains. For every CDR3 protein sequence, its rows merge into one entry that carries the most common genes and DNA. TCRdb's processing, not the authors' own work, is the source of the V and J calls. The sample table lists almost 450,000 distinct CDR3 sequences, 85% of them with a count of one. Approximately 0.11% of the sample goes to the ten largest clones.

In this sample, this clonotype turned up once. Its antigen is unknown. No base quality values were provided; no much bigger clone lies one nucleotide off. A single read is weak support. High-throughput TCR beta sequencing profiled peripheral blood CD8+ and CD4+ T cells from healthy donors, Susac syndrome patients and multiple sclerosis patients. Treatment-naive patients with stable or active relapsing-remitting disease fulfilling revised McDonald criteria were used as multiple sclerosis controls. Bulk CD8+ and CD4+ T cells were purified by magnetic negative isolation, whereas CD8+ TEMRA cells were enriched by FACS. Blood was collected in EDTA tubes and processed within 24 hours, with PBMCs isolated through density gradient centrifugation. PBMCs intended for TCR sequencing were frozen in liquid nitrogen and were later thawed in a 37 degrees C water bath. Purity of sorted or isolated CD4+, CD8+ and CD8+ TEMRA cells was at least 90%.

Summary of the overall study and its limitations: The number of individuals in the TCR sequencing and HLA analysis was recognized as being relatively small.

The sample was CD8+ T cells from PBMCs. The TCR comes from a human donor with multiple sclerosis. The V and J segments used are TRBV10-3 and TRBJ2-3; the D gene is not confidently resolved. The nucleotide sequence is TGTGCCATCAGTGATGGGTGGGCCACTAGCACAGATACGCAGTATTTT. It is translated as CAISDGWATSTDTQYF.